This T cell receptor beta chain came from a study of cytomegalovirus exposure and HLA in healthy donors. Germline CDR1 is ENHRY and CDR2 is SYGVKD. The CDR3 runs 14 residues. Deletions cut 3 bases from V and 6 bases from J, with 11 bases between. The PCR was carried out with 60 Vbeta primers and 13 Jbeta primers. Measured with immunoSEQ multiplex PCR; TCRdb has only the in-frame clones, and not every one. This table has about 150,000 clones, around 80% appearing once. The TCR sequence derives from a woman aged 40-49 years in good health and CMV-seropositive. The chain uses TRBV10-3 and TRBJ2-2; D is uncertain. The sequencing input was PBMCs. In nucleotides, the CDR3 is TGTGCCATCAGTGATTCCCTATCCCCCGGGGAGCTGTTTTTT. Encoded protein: CAISDSLSPGELFF.